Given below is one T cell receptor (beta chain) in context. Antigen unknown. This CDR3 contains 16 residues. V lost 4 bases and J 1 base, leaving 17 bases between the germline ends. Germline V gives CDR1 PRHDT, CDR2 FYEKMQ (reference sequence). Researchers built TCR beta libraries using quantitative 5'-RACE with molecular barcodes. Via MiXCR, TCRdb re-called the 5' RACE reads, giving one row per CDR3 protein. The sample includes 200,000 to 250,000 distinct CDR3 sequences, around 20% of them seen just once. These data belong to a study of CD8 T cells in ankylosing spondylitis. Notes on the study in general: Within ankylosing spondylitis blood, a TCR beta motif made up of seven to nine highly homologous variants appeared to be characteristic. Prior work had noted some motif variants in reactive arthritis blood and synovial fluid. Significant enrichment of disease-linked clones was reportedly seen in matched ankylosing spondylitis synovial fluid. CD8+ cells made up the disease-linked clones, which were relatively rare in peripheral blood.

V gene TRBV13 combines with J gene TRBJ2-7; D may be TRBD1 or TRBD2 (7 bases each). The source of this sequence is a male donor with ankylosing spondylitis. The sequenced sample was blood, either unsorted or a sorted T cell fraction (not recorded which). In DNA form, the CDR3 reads TGTGCCAGCAGCTCCTTCTCAGGGGGGGAATCCTACGAGCAGTACTTC. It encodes CASSSFSGGESYEQYF.